This T cell receptor (beta chain) is drawn from a study of T cell changes during pregnancy in multiple sclerosis. The repertoire was sequenced with immunoSEQ multiplex PCR; TCRdb's copy has only in-frame clones and lacks some. In the table there are 40,000 to 55,000 clones, 85% to 95% of which are singletons. CDR1 is SGHTA, CDR2 FQGNSA, per germline. The CDR3 covers 13 residues. V was shortened by 3 bases and J by 6 bases, with 11 bases between the two germline ends. This sample comprised CD4+ T cells from peripheral blood mononuclear cells, obtained in the third trimester of pregnancy. The source of this sequence is a female donor with multiple sclerosis, enrolled in a pregnancy study. J is TRBJ1-2 and V is TRBV7-2; TRBD1 might be the D (5 bases). The CDR3 nucleotides read TGTGCCAGCAGCTTCCGGGGGACCCATGGCTACACCTTC. It encodes CASSFRGTHGYTF.